This T cell receptor (beta chain) originates from a study of T cell repertoires in cytomegalovirus infection. About the study: Matching HLA type, along with CMV infection, was indicated by public TCR beta signatures.

Whole-study findings and limits: The study found HLA-C-restricted CMV-specific TCR beta clonotypes dominating the ex vivo response.

TCRdb ran MiXCR on the reads and lists one entry per CDR3 protein. The table records some 590,000 distinct CDR3 sequences, roughly 43% of them present only once. The length of the CDR3 is 16 residues. Germline V CDR1 and CDR2: SGHTA, FQGNSA. V shed 6 bases, J shed 7 bases, and the junction held 18 bases outside the gene matches. This clonotype was seen only a few times. Antigen unknown. The chain employs TRBV7-2 and TRBJ2-7, with 7 bases matching TRBD1. This TCR was recovered from a human donor in good health (CMV status not recorded). Some clones in this sample may be carry-over from other donors' samples. This specimen was cultured PBMCs, taken from culture after CMV antigen stimulation. CDR3 protein: CASSSQPAGTVREQYF. Here the CDR3 DNA reads TGTGCCAGCAGTTCCCAACCCGCCGGGACAGTGCGAGAGCAGTACTTC.